This TCR beta chain was sequenced for a study of regulatory T cells in long-lasting Graves disease. Study-wide points: Thyroid tissue went unexamined; only peripheral blood was analyzed. In persistent patients, shared public clonotypes (more than 2,500) outnumbered those in new patients (about 1,000). TCR diversity was lower in persistent than newly diagnosed Graves' disease.

Noted time point: persistent/refractory GD, antithyroid drugs over 5 years with positive TRAb. After RNA was extracted from PBMCs, the TCR library was made from it. Xi'an, China, was home to the endocrinology department that provided patients. This clonotype was picked up a small number of times. Its antigen is as yet unknown. According to the study, TCR beta libraries were built with iRepertoire HTBI primers and CDR3-region Arm-PCR. TCRdb independently ran MiXCR on the multiplex PCR reads; one entry per CDR3 protein. The table has approximately 400,000 distinct CDR3 sequences, roughly 24% seen once; the top ten hold roughly a quarter. V lost 4 bases, J lost 3 bases, and 13 bases lay in between. CDR1 and CDR2 from the germline V gene are MDHEN and SYDVKM. The CDR3 covers 14 residues.

V is TRBV28 and J is TRBJ2-7; no clear D gene. The source was peripheral blood mononuclear cells (PBMCs), collected when the disease was refractory, from a patient treated with antithyroid drugs. This clonotype originated in a woman aged 40 to 50 with Graves disease. As DNA, the CDR3 is TGTGCCAGCAGTTCCGAGAGGCAATTCTACGAGCAGTACTTC. Translating gives CASSSERQFYEQYF. The variable domain in full, with the rest retrieved from reference TRBV28 and TRBJ2-7, is DVKVTQSSRYLVKRTGEKVFLECVQDMDHENMFWYRQDPGLGLRLIYFSYDVKMKEKGDIPEGYSVSREKKERFSLILESASTNQTSMYLCASSSERQFYEQYFGPGTRLTVT.